The clone carrying this T cell receptor beta chain showed up just a few times. Antigen: not known. This sample was included in a study of identical twins. General study findings and limits: Modelling underestimated the level of out-of-frame TCR alpha sharing observed in monozygotic twins. Abundant beta clonotypes from cord blood had fewer insertions, unlike memory repertoires, which showed none. Twins showed weaker excess sharing in their beta out-of-frame sequences.

In TCRdb, the 5' RACE reads were re-called with MiXCR into one record per CDR3 protein. The sample yields around 650,000 distinct CDR3 sequences, about 7.6% seen once. Separately, the same data were catalogued under a study of yellow fever vaccine responses in identical twins.

The sample comprised PBMCs. The TCR comes from a woman aged 18 to 35 in good health.

CDR3 sequence: CASSSIGSTDTQYF. The CDR3 DNA sequence: TGTGCCAGCAGCTCAATCGGAAGCACAGATACGCAGTATTTT. The chain is built from TRBV7-9 and TRBJ2-3, with no clear D. This CDR3 comprises 14 residues. Germline V gene data show CDR1 as SEHNR and CDR2 as FQNEAQ (reference sequence). Trimming removed 4 bases at V and 0 bases at J, with 8 bases between.